The T cell receptor (beta chain) described here comes from a study of cytomegalovirus exposure and HLA in healthy donors. Study overall: Early on, a data release was issued that held 65 million to 100 million unique TCRs from HLA-typed donors.

Study-wide results and caveats: More clonal expansion characterized HLA-associated TCR beta chains than equally common others in a later analysis. Among the most significant clusters, several appeared linked to common viral pathogens in a later analysis.

V was pared by 0 bases and J by 9 bases, with 12 bases between. Germline lookup yields CDR1 KGHSH and CDR2 LQKENI. The CDR3 loop spans 15 amino acids. The PCR contained 60 Vbeta and 13 Jbeta primers. Assay used: immunoSEQ multiplex PCR; TCRdb lists only in-frame clones, some missing. In the table there are approximately 190,000 clones, 75% to 90% of which are singletons. About this clone itself: Its antigen is undetermined.

The receptor was derived from a man aged 25-40 years in good health and CMV-seronegative. Specimen: PBMCs. The J gene is TRBJ1-6, the V gene TRBV18; D is unresolved. The CDR3 nucleotides read TGTGCCAGCTCACCACCACCTCAGTTGGCTTCACCCCTCCACTTT. Its protein is CASSPPPQLASPLHF.